This T cell receptor beta chain was retrieved from a study of T-cell memory formation after mild COVID-19. Study-wide results and limits: The second-wave clones peaking on day 37 were not confirmed as SARS-CoV-2-specific.

A note on this clonotype: Its antigen is not known.

TCRdb re-called the 5' RACE reads through MiXCR, storing one row per CDR3 protein. The sample includes approximately 350,000 distinct CDR3 sequences, 13% to 15% of them seen just once. V shed 3 bases and J shed 5 bases, with 19 bases lying between them. The length of the CDR3 is 16 residues. V gene TRBV12-3 or TRBV12-4 combines with J gene TRBJ2-5; TRBD1 or TRBD2 may be the D gene (6 bases each). The sample taken for sequencing was PBMCs or a T cell subset sorted from them (not recorded which). The source is a man aged 18 to 35 who had mild COVID-19 (a few samples of this study predate the infection). Cell type and time point are not known. In DNA, the CDR3 is TGTGCCAGCAGTTTCCTGGGGGCGCTTGGGGGGGAGACCCAGTACTTC. Its translation: CASSFLGALGGETQYF.